This section outlines one TCR beta chain sequence together with its context. The data were obtained in a study of blood T cell repertoires in COVID-19. The authors' processing: Scientists estimated how many nucleated cells there were by amplifying reference gene primers. Some clones are missing from TCRdb's copy, which holds only in-frame ones; the method was immunoSEQ multiplex PCR. The V and J calls and clone size were taken over from that table, and D and trimming were inferred from the DNA. The sample has roughly 100,000 clones, roughly 80% seen once. The sequence was collected from a woman aged 70 to 79 with acute or convalescent COVID-19. Sequences were obtained from peripheral blood.

The CDR3 bases are TGTGCCAGCAGCATGGTCCCGGTTCCAGATACGCAGTATTTT. It translates to CASSMVPVPDTQYF. This rearrangement joins TRBV9 to TRBJ2-3; no reliable D call. Germline loops: CDR1 SGDLS, CDR2 YYNGEE. V was shortened by 4 bases and J by 4 bases, with 13 bases between the two germline ends. The CDR3 has 14 amino acids.